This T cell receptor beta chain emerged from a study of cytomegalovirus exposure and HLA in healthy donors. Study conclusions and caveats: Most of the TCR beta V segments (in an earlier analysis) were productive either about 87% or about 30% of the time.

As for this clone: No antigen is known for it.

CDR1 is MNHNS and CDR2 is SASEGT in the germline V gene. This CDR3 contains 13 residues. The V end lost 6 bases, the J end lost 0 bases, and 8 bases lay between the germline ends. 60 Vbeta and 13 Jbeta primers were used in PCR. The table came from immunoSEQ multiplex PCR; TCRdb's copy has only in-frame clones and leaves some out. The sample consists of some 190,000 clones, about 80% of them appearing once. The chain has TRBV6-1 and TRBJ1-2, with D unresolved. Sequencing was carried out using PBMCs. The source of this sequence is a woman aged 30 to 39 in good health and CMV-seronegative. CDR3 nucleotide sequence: TGTGCCAGCAGATTCGGAGCTAACTATGGCTACACCTTC. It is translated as CASRFGANYGYTF.